This TCR beta chain was documented in a study of OX40 agonist ivuxolimab in advanced cancers. Study-wide background: Patients were given ivuxolimab, an antibody that agonizes OX40 (CD134). Past anti-PD-1, anti-PD-L1 or anti-CTLA-4 therapy was accepted, and approximately 40% had received some. Overall study results and limits: The 0.1-3.0 mg/kg partial responders had among the lowest clonal expansion. Undetermined was the antigen specificity of the expanded peripheral T cells.

About this clone itself: Its antigen is currently unknown.

In germline, CDR1 is SGHKS, CDR2 YYEKEE (reference sequence). With 0 bases removed from V and 4 bases from J, the gap between germline ends came to 13 bases. This CDR3 comprises 15 residues. The method was immunoSEQ multiplex PCR; TCRdb's version includes in-frame clones alone and lacks a portion of them. The repertoire holds approximately 81,000 clones, with 70% to 90% as singletons. The clonotype was recovered from an adult with an advanced solid tumor such as melanoma, head and neck, liver or kidney cancer. Sequencing used CD4+ or CD8+ T cells sorted from blood, obtained in a trial of the OX40 agonist ivuxolimab. The genes are TRBV5-5 and TRBJ2-5; D is undetermined. CDR3 sequence: CASSLALGNGETQYF. The CDR3 bases are TGTGCCAGCAGCTTGGCCTTGGGGAATGGAGAGACCCAGTACTTC.